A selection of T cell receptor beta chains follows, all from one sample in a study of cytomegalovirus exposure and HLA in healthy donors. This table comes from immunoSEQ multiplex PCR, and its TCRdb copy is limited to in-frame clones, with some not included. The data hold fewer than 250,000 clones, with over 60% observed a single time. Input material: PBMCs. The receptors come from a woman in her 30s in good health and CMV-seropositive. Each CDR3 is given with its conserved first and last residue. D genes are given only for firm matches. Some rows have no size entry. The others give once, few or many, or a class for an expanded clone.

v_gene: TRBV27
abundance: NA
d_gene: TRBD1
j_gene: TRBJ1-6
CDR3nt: TGTGCCAGCAGCGCTGGACAGGGTTTCTTTTCGCCCCTCCACTTT
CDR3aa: CASSAGQGFFSPLHF

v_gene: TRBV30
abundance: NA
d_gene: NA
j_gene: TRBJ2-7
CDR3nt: TGTGCCTGGGCAGGGGGGTTACGGGACGAGCAGTACTTC
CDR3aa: CAWAGGLRDEQYF

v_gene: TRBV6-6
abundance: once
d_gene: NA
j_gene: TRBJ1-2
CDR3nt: TGTGCCAGCAGTACCCCTGGGGGCTCCACCTTC
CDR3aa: CASSTPGGSTF

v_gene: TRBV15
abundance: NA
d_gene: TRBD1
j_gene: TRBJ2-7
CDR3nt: TGTGCCACCAGCAGAGAAACCAAGACCGGGACAGGGGATGAGCAGTACTTC
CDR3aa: CATSRETKTGTGDEQYF

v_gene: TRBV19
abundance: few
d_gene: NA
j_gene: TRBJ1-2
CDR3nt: TGTGCCAGTAGTACGCGGGGGGACTATGGCTACACCTTC
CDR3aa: CASSTRGDYGYTF

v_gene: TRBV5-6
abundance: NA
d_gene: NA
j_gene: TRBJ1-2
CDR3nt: TGTGCCAGCAGCTTTAGACAGGTTGGGTCGGCCTATGGCTACACCTTC
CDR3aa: CASSFRQVGSAYGYTF

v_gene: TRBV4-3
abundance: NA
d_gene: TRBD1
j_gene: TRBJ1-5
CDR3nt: TGCGCCAGCAGCCAAGGGTTCCCAGGGGGAGCGAGCAATCAGCCCCAGCATTTT
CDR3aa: CASSQGFPGGASNQPQHF

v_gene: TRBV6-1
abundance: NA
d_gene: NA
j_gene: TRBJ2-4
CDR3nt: TGTGCCAGCAGTGAACCACAGCGGAGAAACATTCAGTACTTC
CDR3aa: CASSEPQRRNIQYF

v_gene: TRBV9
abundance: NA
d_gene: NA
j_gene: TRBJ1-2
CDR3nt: TGTGCCAGCAGCTTTCTGCGTGAACGGGGAGACTATGGCTACACCTTC
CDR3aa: CASSFLRERGDYGYTF

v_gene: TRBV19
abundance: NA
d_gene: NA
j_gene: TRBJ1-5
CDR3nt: TGTGCCAGTACTAAATGGGGGGGGGAAAGCAATCAGCCCCAGCATTTT
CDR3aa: CASTKWGGESNQPQHF

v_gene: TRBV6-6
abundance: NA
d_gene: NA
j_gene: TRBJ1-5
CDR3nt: TGTGCCAGCAGTTACGGAGGGAACCCCCAGCATTTT
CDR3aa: CASSYGGNPQHF

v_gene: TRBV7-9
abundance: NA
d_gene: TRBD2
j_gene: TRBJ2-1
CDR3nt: TGTGCCAGCAGCCCAGCCGGCCCCAGGAGCGGGGGTTTTTCCAATGAGCAGTTCTTC
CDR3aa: CASSPAGPRSGGFSNEQFF

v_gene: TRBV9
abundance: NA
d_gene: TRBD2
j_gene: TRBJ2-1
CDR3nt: TGTGCCAGCTTTTGGGGGCGGGAGGTGCACAATGAGCAGTTCTTC
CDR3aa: CASFWGREVHNEQFF

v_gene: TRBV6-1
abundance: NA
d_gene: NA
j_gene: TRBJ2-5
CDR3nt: TGTGCCAGCAGTGTACAGAGAGAGACCCAGTACTTC
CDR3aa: CASSVQRETQYF

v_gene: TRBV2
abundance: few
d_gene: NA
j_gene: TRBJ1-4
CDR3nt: TGTGCCAGCGCGGCAACTAATGAAAAACTGTTTTTT
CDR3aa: CASAATNEKLFF

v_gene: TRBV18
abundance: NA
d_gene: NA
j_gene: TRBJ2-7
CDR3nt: TGTGCCAGCTCACCCGCCGGCTACGAGCAGTACTTC
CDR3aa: CASSPAGYEQYF

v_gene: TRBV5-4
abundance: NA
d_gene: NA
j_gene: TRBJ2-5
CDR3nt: TGTGCCAGCAGCTTGTGGCAGGGAGAGACCCAGTACTTC
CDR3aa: CASSLWQGETQYF

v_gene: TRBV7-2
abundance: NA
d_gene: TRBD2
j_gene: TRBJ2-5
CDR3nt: TGTGCCAGCAGCTATAGGGTAGCGGGAGGTGGGGAGACCCAGTACTTC
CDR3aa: CASSYRVAGGGETQYF

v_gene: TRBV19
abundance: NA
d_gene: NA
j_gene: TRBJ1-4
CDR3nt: TGTGCCAGTAGTACCCAGGTTGCAACTAATGAAAAACTGTTTTTT
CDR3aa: CASSTQVATNEKLFF

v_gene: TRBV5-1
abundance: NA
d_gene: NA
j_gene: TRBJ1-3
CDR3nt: TGCGCCAGCAGCTTGGACTGGGGAAACACCATATATTTT
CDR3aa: CASSLDWGNTIYF

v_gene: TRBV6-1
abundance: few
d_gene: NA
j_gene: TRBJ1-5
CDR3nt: TGTGCCAGCAGCCGGGACACCAATCAGCCCCAGCATTTT
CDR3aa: CASSRDTNQPQHF

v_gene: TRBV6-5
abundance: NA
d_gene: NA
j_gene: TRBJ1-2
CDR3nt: TGTGCCAGCAGTTACGCCAGGGAGGGCTATGGCTACACCTTC
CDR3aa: CASSYAREGYGYTF

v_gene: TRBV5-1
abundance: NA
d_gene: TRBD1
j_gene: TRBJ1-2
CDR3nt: TGCGCCAGCAGCATGACAGGGGACGACTATGGCTACACCTTC
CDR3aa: CASSMTGDDYGYTF

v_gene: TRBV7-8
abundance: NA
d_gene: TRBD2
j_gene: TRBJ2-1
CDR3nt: TGTGCCAGCAGCTTAGAACTAGCGGGAAACAATGAGCAGTTCTTC
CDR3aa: CASSLELAGNNEQFF

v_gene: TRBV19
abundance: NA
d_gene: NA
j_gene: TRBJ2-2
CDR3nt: TGTGCCAGTAGTATTAGCCAGGGCGGGGAGCTGTTTTTT
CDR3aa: CASSISQGGELFF

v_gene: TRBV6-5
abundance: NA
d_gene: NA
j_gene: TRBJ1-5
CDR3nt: TGTGCCAGCAGTTACTCTTCAGTGGCCCAGCCCCAGCATTTT
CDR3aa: CASSYSSVAQPQHF

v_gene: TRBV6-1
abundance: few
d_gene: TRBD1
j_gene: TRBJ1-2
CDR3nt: TGTGCCAGCAGTACCAACAGGGGACCCTATGGCTACACCTTC
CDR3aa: CASSTNRGPYGYTF

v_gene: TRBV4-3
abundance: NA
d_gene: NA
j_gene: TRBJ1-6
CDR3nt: TGCGCCAGCAGCCAAGCATACAACTCCTATAATTCACCCCTCCACTTT
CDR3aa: CASSQAYNSYNSPLHF

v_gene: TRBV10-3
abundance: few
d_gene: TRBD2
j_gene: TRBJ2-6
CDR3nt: TGTGCCATCAGTGGCGGGACTAGCGGAATCGATGGGGCCAACGTCCTGACTTTC
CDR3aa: CAISGGTSGIDGANVLTF

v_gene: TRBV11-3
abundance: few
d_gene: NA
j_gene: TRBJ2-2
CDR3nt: TGTGCCAGCAGCTTAGCATTTTCCGCAGGGGTGACCGGGGAGCTGTTTTTT
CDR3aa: CASSLAFSAGVTGELFF

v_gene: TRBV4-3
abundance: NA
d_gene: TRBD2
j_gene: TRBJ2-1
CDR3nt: TGCGCCAGCAGCCAATCGCCAAAGACTAGCGGATACAATGAGCAGTTCTTC
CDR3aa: CASSQSPKTSGYNEQFF

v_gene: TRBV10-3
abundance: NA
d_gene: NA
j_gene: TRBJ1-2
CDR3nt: TGTGCCATCAGCCGCGAGTTGGGAGGAGGGTATGGCTACACCTTC
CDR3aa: CAISRELGGGYGYTF

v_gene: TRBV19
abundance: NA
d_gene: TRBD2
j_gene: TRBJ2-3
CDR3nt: TGTGCCAGTAGTCACCATCTCGGGACTAGCGGGAGAACAGATACGCAGTATTTT
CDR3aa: CASSHHLGTSGRTDTQYF

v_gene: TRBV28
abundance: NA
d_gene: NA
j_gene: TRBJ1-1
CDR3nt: TGTGCCAGCACCCTACAGGGTGTGCGGACTGAAGCTTTCTTT
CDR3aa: CASTLQGVRTEAFF

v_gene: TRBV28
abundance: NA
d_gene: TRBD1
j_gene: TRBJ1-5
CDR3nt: TGTGCCAGCAGTAGGACAGGTTCAAATCAGCCCCAGCATTTT
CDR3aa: CASSRTGSNQPQHF

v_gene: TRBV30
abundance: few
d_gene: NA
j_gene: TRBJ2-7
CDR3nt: TGTGCCTGGAGCCGAAACCGGGGGGCGGTCTACGAGCAGTACTTC
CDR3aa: CAWSRNRGAVYEQYF

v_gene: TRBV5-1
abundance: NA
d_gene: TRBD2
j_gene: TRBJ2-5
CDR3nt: TGCGCCAGCAGCTTGGTTCGGGGGGGCCTGGAGACCCAGTACTTC
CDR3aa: CASSLVRGGLETQYF

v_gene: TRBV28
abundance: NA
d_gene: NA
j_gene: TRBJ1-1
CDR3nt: TGTGCCGACGAGGGGGAAACTGAAGCTTTCTTT
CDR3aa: CADEGETEAFF

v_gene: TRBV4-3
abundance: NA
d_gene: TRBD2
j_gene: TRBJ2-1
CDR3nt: TGCGCCAGCAGCCAAGATGGTAGCGGGGGAAGACCCCAGTTCTTC
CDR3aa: CASSQDGSGGRPQFF

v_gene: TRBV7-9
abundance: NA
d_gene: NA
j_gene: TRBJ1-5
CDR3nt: TGTGCCAGCAGCTTAGAGCAGGGAAGCAATCAGCCCCAGCATTTT
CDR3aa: CASSLEQGSNQPQHF

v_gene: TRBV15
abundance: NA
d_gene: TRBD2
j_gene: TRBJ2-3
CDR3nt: TGTGCCACCAGCAGAGATCGGCCCCGAGGGCGGGGGAGCACAGATACGCAGTATTTT
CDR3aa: CATSRDRPRGRGSTDTQYF

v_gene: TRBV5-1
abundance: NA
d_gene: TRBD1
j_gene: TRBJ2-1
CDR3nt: TGCGCCAGCAGCTCTACCGGGACAGGGGCCAATGAGCAGTTCTTC
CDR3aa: CASSSTGTGANEQFF

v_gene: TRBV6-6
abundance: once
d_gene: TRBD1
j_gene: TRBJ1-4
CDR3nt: TGTGCCAGCAGATCTGGACAGGGGCCAGAAGAAAAACTGTTTTTT
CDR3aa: CASRSGQGPEEKLFF

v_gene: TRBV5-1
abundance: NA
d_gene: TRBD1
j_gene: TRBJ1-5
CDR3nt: TGCGCCAGCAGCTTGGGACAGGGAGGTCAGCCCCAGCATTTT
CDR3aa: CASSLGQGGQPQHF

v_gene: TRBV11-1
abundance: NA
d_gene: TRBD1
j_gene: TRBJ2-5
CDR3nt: TGTGCCAGCACCGAACAGGGGGTGACCCAGTACTTC
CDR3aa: CASTEQGVTQYF

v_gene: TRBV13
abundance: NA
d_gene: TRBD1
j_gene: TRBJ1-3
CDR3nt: TGTGCCAGCAGCCCAGGGGGGTCTGGAAACACCATATATTTT
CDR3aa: CASSPGGSGNTIYF

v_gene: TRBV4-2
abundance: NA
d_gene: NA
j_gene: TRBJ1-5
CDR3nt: TGTGCCAGCAGCCAAGGAACAGGGATGCGCAATCAGCCCCAGCATTTT
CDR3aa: CASSQGTGMRNQPQHF

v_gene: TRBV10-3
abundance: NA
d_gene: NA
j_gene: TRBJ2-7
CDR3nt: TGTGCCACCGGTGGCCGGGGGAAGACCTACGAGCAGTACTTC
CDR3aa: CATGGRGKTYEQYF

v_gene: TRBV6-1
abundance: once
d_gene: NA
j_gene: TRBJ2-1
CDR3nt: TGTGCCAGCACGGATCTGGGGGGCTCCTACAATGAGCAGTTCTTC
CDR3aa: CASTDLGGSYNEQFF

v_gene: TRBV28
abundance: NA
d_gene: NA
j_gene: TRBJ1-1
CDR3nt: TGTGCCAGCAGCGCCAGTGAGAACACTGAAGCTTTCTTT
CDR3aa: CASSASENTEAFF